Detailed here is one T cell receptor (beta chain). This clone was observed a few times. Its antigen has not been determined. The sample holds no much larger clone one base away, and base qualities are not on file. This sample was taken from a study of T cell responses to AZD1222 COVID-19 vaccine (dated by TCRdb to the early 2020s). With respect to the entire study: AZD1222 recipients with second doses at about 4 weeks or about 12 weeks were pooled, because spike-specific TCR depth and breadth did not differ between schedules. Enrollment into the trials was organized by age into subgroups of 18-55, 56-69 and 70-plus years, and those subgroups contained approximately 150, 30 and 60 TCR-sequenced participants, respectively. TCR sequencing covered 233 trial participants: nearly 210 given two doses of AZD1222 and around 26 given two doses of MenACWY control vaccine. Broader findings and caveats from the paper: Reportedly, close to half of the unique spike-specific TCRs recognized epitopes lying outside the regions that are mutated in the B.1.351 and B.1.1.7 variants. Conclusions about previously exposed vaccinees are limited, since just five to seven AZD1222 recipients were seropositive for SARS-CoV-2 at baseline. In the small 56-69-year group, the increase in depth fell short of significance, most likely because of low power. Participants were mostly white British and included more females than males, and it was suggested by the authors that clonal diversity may have been underestimated. The whole spike protein was spanned by vaccine-associated CD4 TCRs, and dominant responses were seen in regions 160-218 and 743-854. Because no day 14 peak-response samples were available, the repertoires could be characterized only after the peak T cell response. After two AZD1222 doses, both the breadth and the depth of spike-specific TCRs were significantly higher than at day 0 and than in MenACWY recipients.

The CDR3 regions of human TCRbeta chains were subjected to immunosequencing. Regarding the original processing steps: TCRs in the repertoires were matched against a reference library of SARS-CoV-2-specific TCRs that had been generated with the MIRA antigen-specificity platform. Breadth meant the fraction of unique TCRs that were SARS-CoV-2-associated, whereas depth meant the fraction of total T cells that were SARS-CoV-2-associated. Using the MIRA data, each spike-specific TCR was mapped to the spike region that the TCR reacts to and placed in a CD4 or CD8 class. Log10-transformed breadth and depth values were compared by one-way ANOVA with Sidak's multiple comparisons tests. TCRdb limited this immuneACCESS table to in-frame rearrangements with V and J called. A share of clones is missing; checked studies link under half to unresolved V genes, and the rest is unexplained. That table is the source of V, J and clone size, and D and trimming were worked out from the DNA. The sample table shows roughly 140,000 clones, and 80% to 95% are seen once. The top ten clonotypes cover 1.7% of the sample.

From a lookup of the germline V gene, CDR1 and CDR2 are MNHNS and SASEGT. V loses 1 base of germline sequence and J loses 5 bases, and the interval between the two ends is 12 bases. The CDR3 holds 15 amino acids from the cysteine to the phenylalanine. The entry retains the CDR3 DNA only, 45 bases that are in frame from base 1. Taken with the paper, the label for time point translates to: baseline before first vaccination. Vaccinee samples came from UK trials COV001 and COV002, including a single-blind randomized controlled phase 2/3 trial of AZD1222 (ChAdOx1 nCoV-19) in healthy adults. For TCRbeta chain sequencing, PBMC samples from trial participants were taken at day 0 and at day 28 after the second dose.

The V and J genes are TRBV6-1 and TRBJ1-5, with the D gene too uncertain to name. The material sequenced was peripheral blood, taken on day 0 of AZD1222 vaccination. The clonotype comes from an adult in good health. The DNA sequence reads TGTGCCAGCAGTGAAGTTGGCCGGTTGGATCAGCCCCAGCATTTT. It specifies CASSEVGRLDQPQHF.